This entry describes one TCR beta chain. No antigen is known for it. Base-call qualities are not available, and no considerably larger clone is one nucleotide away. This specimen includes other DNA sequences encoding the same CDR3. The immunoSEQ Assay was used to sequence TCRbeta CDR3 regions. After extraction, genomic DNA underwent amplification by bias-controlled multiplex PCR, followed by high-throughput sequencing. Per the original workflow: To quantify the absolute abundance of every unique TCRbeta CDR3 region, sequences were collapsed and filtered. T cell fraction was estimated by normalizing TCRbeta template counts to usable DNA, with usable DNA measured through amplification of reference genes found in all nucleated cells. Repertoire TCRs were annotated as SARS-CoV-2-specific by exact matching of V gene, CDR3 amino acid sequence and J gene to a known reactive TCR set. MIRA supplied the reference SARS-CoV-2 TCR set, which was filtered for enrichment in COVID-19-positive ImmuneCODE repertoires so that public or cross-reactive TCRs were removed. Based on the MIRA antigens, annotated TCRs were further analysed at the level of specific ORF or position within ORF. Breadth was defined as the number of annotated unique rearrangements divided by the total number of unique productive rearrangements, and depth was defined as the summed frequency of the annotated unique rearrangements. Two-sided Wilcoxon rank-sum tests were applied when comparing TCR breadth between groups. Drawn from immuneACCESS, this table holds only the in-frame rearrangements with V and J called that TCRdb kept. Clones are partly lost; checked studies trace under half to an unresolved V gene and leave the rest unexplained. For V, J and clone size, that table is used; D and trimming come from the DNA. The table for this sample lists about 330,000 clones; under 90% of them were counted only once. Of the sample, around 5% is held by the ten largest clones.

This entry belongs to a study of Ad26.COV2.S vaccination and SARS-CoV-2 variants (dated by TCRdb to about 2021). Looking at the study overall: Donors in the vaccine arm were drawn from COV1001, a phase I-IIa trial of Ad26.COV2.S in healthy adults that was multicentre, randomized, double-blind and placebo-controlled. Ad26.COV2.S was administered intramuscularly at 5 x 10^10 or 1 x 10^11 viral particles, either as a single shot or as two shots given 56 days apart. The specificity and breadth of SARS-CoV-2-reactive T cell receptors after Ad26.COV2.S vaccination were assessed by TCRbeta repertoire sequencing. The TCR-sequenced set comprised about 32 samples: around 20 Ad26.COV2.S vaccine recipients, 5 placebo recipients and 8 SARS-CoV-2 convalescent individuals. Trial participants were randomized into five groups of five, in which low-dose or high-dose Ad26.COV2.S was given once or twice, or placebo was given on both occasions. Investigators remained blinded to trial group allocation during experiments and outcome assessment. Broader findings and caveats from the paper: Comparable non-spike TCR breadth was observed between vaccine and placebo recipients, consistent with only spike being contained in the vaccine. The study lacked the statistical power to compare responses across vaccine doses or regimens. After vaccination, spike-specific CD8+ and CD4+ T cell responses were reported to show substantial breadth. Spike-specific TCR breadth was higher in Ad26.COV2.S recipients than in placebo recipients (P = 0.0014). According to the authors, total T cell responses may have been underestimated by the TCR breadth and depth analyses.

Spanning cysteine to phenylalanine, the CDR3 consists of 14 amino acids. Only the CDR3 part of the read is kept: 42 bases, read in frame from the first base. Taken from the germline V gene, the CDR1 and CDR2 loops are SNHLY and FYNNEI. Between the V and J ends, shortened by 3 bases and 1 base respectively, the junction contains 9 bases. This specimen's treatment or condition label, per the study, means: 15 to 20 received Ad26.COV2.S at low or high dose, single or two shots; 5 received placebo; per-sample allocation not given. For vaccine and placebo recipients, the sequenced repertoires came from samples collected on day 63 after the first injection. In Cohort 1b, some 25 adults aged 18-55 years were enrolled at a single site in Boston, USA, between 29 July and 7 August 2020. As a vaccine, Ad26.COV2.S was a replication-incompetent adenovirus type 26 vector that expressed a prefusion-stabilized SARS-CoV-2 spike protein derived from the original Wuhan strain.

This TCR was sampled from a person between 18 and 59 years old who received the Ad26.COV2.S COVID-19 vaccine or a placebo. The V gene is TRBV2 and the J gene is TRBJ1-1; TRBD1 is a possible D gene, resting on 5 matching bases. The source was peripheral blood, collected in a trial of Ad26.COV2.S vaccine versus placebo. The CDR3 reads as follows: CASSEGGWNTEAFF. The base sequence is TGTGCCAGCAGTGAGGGGGGTTGGAACACTGAAGCTTTCTTT. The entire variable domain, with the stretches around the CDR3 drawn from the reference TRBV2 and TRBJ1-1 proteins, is EPEVTQTPSHQVTQMGQEVILRCVPISNHLYFYWYRQILGQKVEFLVSFYNNEISEKSEIFDDQFSVERPDGSNFTLKIRSTKLEDSAMYFCASSEGGWNTEAFFGQGTRLTVV.